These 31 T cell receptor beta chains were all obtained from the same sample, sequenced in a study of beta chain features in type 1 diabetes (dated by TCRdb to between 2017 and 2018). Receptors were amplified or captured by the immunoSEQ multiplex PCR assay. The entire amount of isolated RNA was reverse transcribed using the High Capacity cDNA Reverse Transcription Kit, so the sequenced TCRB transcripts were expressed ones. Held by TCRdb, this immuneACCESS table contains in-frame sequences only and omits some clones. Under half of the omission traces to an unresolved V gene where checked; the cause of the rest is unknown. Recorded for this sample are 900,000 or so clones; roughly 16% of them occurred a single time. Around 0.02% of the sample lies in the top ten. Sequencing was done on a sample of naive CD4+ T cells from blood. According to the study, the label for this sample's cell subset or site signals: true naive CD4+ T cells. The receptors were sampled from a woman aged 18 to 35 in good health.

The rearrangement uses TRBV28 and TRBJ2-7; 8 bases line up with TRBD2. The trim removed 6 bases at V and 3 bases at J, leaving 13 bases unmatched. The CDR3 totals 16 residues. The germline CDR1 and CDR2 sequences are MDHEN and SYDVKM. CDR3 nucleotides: TGTGCCAGCAGCCCACCCGCGGGAGGTTTTGGCTACGAGCAGTACTTC. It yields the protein CASSPPAGGFGYEQYF.

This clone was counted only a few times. CDR3 DNA: TGTGCCAGCAGCCTCCCCGCCGGGACCCTTAATGAAAAACTGTTTTTT. Residues: CASSLPAGTLNEKLFF. The chain carries TRBV7-9 and TRBJ1-4; TRBD1 is a possible D gene (5 bases). Germline V gene sequence: CDR1 SEHNR, CDR2 FQNEAQ (reference sequence). Trimming pared 5 bases from V and 4 bases from J, leaving 17 bases between. The CDR3 sequence is 16 residues long.

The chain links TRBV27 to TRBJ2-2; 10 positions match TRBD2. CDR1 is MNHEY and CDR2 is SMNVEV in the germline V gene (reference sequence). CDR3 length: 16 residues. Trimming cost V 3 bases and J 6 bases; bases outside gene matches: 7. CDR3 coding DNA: TGTGCCAGCAGTTTCGGAAGTAGCGGGAGGTCCGGGGAGCTGTTTTTT. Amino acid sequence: CASSFGSSGRSGELFF.

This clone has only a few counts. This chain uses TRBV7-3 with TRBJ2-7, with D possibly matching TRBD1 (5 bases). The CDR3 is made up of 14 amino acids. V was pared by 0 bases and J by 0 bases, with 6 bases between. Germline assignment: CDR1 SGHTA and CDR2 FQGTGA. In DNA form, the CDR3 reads TGTGCCAGCAGCTTAACAGGGGACTCCTACGAGCAGTACTTC. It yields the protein CASSLTGDSYEQYF. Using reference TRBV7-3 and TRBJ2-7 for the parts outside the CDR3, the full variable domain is GAGVSQTPSNKVTEKGKYVELRCDPISGHTALYWYRQSLGQGPEFLIYFQGTGAADDSGLPNDRFFAVRPEGSVSTLKIQRTERGDSAVYLCASSLTGDSYEQYFGPGTRLTVT.

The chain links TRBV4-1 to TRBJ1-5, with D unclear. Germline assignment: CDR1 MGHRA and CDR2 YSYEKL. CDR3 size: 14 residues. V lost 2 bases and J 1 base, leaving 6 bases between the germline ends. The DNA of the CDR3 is TGCGCCAGCAGCCAATCCCGGAGCAATCAGCCCCAGCATTTT. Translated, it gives CASSQSRSNQPQHF.

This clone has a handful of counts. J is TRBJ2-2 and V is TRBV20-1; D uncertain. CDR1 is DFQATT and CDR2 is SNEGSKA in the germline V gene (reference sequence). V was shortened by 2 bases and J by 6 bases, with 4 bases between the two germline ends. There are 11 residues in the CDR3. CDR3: CSARFPGELFF. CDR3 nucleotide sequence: TGCAGTGCTAGATTCCCCGGGGAGCTGTTTTTT.

CDR3 loop: CASSGPINQPQHF. CDR3 sequence (DNA): TGTGCCAGCAGTGGACCTATAAATCAGCCCCAGCATTTT. The gene calls are TRBV2 and TRBJ1-5; D is ambiguous. V was trimmed by 4 bases and J by 4 bases, leaving 8 bases between them. The CDR3 has 13 residues. Germline assignment: CDR1 SNHLY and CDR2 FYNNEI.

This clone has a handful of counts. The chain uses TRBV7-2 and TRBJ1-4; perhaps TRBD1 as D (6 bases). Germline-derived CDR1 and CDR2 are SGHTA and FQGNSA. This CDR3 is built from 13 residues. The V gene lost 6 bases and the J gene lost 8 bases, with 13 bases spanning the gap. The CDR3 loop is CASRSGVQEKLFF. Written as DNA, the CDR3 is TGTGCCAGCAGATCAGGGGTCCAGGAAAAACTGTTTTTT.

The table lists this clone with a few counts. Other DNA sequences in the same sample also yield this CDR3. The CDR3 protein is CASSLGLAGGQETQYF. For the CDR3, the DNA is TGTGCCAGCAGCTTAGGTCTAGCGGGAGGCCAAGAGACCCAGTACTTC. The genes are TRBV7-6 and TRBJ2-5, with 11 nucleotides matching TRBD2. This CDR3 has 16 amino acids. Trimming took 1 base from V and 1 from J; bases not matched to a gene: 2. Germline CDR1 SGHVS, CDR2 FNYEAQ.

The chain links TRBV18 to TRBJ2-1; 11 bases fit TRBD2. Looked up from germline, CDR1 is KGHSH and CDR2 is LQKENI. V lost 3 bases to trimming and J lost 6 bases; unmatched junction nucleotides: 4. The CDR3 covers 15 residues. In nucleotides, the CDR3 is TGTGCCAGCTCACCCACCGGGACTAGCGGCAATGAGCAGTTCTTC. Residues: CASSPTGTSGNEQFF. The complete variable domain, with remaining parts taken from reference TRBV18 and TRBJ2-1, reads NAGVMQNPRHLVRRRGQEARLRCSPMKGHSHVYWYRQLPEEGLKFMVYLQKENIIDESGMPKERFSAEFPKEGPSILRIQQVVRGDSAAYFCASSPTGTSGNEQFFGPGTRLTVL.

The chain's CDR3 is CASFRGGVQETQYF. In DNA form, the CDR3 reads TGTGCCAGCTTCAGGGGAGGGGTCCAAGAGACCCAGTACTTC. V gene TRBV28 combines with J gene TRBJ2-5; weak D call: TRBD2 (7 bases). V gave up 8 bases and J gave up 1 base, with 14 bases separating them. The germline CDR1 and CDR2 sequences are MDHEN and SYDVKM. The CDR3 is made up of 14 amino acids.

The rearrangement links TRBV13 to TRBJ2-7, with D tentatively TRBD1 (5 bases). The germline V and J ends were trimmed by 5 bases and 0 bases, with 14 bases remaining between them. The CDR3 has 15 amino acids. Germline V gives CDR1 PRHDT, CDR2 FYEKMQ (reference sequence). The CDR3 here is CASSPTGSHSYEQYF. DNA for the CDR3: TGTGCCAGCAGCCCAACAGGAAGCCACTCCTACGAGCAGTACTTC.

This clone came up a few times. CDR3 amino acids: CASSPAGGGETQYF. The CDR3 DNA follows: TGTGCCAGCAGCCCAGCGGGGGGAGGAGAGACCCAGTACTTC. The chain couples TRBV7-3 to TRBJ2-5; 9 bases match TRBD2. The CDR3 is made up of 14 amino acids. Unmatched junction bases numbered 5, after V lost 5 bases and J lost 4 bases. The germline gives CDR1 SGHTA, CDR2 FQGTGA.

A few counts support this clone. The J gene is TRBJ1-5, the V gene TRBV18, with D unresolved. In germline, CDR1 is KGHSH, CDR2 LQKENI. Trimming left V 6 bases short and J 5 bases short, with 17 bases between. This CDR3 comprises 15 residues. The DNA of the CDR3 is TGTGCCAGCTCGCCGACTACCCCTGGGGATCAGCCCCAGCATTTT. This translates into CASSPTTPGDQPQHF. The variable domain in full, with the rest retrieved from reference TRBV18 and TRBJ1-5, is NAGVMQNPRHLVRRRGQEARLRCSPMKGHSHVYWYRQLPEEGLKFMVYLQKENIIDESGMPKERFSAEFPKEGPSILRIQQVVRGDSAAYFCASSPTTPGDQPQHFGDGTRLSIL.

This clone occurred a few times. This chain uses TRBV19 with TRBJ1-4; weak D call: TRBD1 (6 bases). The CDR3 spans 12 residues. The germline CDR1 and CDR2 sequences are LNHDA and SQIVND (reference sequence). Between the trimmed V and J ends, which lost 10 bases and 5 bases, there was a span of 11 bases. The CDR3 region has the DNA TGTGCCACCGGACAGACCAATGAAAAACTGTTTTTT. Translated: CATGQTNEKLFF.

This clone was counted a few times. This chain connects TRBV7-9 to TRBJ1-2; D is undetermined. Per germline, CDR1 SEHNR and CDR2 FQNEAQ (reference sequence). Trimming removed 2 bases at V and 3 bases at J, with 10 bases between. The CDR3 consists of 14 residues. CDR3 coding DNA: TGTGCCAGCAGCTTAATAGGGCAGGACTATGGCTACACCTTC. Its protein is CASSLIGQDYGYTF.

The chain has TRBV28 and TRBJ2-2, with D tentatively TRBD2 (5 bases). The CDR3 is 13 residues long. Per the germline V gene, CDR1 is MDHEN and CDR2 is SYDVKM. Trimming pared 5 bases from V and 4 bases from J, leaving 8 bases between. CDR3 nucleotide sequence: TGTGCCAGCAGTCGGACTGTCACCGGGGAGCTGTTTTTT. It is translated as CASSRTVTGELFF.

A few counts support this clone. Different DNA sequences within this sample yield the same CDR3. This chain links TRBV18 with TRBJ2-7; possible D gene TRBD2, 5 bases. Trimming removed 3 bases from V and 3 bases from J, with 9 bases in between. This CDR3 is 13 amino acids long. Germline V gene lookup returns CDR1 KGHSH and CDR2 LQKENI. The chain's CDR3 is CASSPPGDYEQYF. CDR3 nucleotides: TGTGCCAGCTCACCGCCCGGGGACTACGAGCAGTACTTC.

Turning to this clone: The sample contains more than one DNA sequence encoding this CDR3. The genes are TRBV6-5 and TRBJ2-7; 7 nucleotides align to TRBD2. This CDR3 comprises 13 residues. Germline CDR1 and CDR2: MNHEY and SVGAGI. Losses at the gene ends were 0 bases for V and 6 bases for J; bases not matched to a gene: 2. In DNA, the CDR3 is TGTGCCAGCAGTTACTCGTGGGGGGGCGAGCAGTACTTC. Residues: CASSYSWGGEQYF.

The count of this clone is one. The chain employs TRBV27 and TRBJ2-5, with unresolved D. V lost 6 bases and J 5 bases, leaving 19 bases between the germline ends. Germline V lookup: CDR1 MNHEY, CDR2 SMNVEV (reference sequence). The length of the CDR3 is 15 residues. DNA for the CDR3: TGTGCCAGCAGCAAAAGGGTCCCCGGGTGGGAGACCCAGTACTTC. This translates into CASSKRVPGWETQYF.

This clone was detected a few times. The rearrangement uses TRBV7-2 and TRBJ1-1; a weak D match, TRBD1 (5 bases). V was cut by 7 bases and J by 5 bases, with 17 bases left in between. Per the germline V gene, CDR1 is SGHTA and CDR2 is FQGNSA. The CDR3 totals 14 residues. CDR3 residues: CASTSLGGETEAFF. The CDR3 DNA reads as TGTGCCAGCACCTCATTGGGGGGGGAGACTGAAGCTTTCTTT.

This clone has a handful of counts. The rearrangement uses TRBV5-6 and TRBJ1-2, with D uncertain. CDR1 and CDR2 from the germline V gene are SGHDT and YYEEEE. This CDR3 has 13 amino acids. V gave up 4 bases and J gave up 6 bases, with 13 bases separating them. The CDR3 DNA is TGTGCCAGCAGCCAAACAGCGCAAGATGGCTACACCTTC. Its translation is CASSQTAQDGYTF.

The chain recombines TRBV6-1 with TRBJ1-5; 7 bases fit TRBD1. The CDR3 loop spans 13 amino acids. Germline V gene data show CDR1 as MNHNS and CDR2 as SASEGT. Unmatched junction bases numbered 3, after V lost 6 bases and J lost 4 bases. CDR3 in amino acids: CASRGTANQPQHF. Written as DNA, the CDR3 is TGTGCCAGCAGGGGGACAGCGAATCAGCCCCAGCATTTT.

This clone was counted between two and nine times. The CDR3: CASSLLGSPADTQYF. In nucleotides, the CDR3 is TGTGCCAGCAGTTTGCTCGGCTCCCCCGCAGATACGCAGTATTTT. The chain combines TRBV28 with TRBJ2-3; no clear D. Germline V lookup: CDR1 MDHEN, CDR2 SYDVKM. This CDR3 has 15 residues. V dropped 3 bases and J dropped 4 bases, with 14 bases sitting between them.

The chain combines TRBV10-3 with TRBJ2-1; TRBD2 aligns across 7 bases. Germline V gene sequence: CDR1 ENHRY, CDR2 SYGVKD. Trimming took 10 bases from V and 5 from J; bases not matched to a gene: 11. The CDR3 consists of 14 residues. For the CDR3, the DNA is TGTGCCAGCCAAGGGGACTACCCCCACAATGAGCAGTTCTTC. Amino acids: CASQGDYPHNEQFF.

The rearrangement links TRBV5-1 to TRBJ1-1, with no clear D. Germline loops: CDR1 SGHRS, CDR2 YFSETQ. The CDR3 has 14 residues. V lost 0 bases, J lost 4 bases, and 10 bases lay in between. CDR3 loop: CASSLEWGGTEAFF. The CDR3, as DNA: TGCGCCAGCAGCTTGGAATGGGGTGGCACTGAAGCTTTCTTT.

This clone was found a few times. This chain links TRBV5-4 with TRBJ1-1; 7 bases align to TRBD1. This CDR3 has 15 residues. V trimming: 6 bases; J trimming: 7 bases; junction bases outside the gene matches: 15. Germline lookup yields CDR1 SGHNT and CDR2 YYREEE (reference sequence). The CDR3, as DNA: TGTGCCAGCACGACAGGGACCGAATATTCCGGTGAAGCTTTCTTT. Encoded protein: CASTTGTEYSGEAFF. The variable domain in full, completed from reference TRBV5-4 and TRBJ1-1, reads ETGVTQSPTHLIKTRGQQVTLRCSSQSGHNTVSWYQQALGQGPQFIFQYYREEENGRGNFPPRFSGLQFPNYSSELNVNALELDDSALYLCASTTGTEYSGEAFFGQGTRLTVV.

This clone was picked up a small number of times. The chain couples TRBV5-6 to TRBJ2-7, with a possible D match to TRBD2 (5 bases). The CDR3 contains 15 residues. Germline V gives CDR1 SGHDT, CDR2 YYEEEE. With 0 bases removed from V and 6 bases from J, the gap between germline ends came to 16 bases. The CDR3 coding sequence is TGTGCCAGCAGCTTGGTAGGGCGGGTAGGCGTCGAGCAGTACTTC. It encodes CASSLVGRVGVEQYF.

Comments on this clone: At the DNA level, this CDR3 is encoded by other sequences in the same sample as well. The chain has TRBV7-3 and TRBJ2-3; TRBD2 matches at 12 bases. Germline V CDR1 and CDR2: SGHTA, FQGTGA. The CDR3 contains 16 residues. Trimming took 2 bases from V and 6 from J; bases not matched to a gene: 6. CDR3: CASSLGLAGGRDTQYF. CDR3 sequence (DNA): TGTGCCAGCAGCTTAGGGCTAGCGGGAGGGCGGGATACGCAGTATTTT.

CDR3 in DNA: TGTGCCAGCAGCACAAGTTCCGGGACAGGGTACGAGCAGTACTTC. It codes for CASSTSSGTGYEQYF. The chain has TRBV11-2 and TRBJ2-7, with 9 bases that match TRBD1. With V trimmed by 5 bases and J by 4 bases, 9 bases remained unmatched. The CDR3 runs to 15 residues. Germline V lookup: CDR1 SGHAT, CDR2 FQNNGV.

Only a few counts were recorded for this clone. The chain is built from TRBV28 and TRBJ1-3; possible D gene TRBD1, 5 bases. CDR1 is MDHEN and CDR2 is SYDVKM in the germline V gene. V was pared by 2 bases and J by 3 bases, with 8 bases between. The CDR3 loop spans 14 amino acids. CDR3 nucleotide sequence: TGTGCCAGCAGTTTACAGGGTGTTGGAAACACCATATATTTT. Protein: CASSLQGVGNTIYF.